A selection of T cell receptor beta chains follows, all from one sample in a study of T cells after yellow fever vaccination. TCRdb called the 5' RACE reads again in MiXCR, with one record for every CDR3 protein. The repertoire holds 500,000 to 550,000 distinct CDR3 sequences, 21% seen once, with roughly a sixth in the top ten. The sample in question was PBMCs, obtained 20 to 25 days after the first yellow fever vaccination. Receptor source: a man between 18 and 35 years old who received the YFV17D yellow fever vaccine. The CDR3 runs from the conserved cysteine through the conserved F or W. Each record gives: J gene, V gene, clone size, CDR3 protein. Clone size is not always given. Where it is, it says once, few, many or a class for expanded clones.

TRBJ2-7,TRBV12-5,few,CASGTGTGFPEQYF
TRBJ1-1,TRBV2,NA,CASMSGTFRPWGAFF
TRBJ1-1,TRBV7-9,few,CASSLMRSTEAFF
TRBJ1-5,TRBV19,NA,CASMALTRGDNQPQHF
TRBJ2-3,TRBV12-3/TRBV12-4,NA,CASSWERSTDTQYF
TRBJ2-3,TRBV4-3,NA,CASSHGGPRTDTQYF
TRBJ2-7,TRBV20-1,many,CSAREDFHEQYF
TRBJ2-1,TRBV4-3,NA,CASSQESRYSYNEQFF
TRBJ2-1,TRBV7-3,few,CASSLSGLAGHNEQFF
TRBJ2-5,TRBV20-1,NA,CSGGADQETQYF
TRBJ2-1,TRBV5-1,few,CASSLGLAHDEQFF
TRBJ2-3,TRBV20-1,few,CSARIQTDTQYF
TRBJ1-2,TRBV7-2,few,CASSLGGLYGYTF
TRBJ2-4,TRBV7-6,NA,CASSNHYSIAKNIQYF
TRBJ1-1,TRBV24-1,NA,CATLSSGGTEAFF
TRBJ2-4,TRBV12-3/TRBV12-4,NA,CASSSPGSIPYF
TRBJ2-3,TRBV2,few,CASEEGGEEDTQYF
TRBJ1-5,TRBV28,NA,CASTDRGRLTQPQHF
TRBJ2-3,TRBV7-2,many,CASGRGIDRRTDTQYF
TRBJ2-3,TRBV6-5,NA,CASSSRSGGAWGTETQYF
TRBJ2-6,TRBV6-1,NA,CASSRTSAGANVLTF
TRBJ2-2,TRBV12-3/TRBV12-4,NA,CASTFGQGGPTGELFF
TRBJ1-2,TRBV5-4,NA,CASSLNRNDGYTF
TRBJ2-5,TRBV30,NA,CASGMETQYF
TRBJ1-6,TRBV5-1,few,CASSTGTAESSYNSPLHF
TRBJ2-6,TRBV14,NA,CASQLASGANVLTF
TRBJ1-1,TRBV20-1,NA,CSARVTGVSAFF
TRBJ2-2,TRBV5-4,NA,CASSPQGSARDTGELFF
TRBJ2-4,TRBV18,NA,CASSPSSPTAGNIQYF
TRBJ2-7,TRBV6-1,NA,CASSPTSGVLWYEQYF
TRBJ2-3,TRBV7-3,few,CASSLTSGAKDTQYF
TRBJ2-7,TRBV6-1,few,CASSVQASSYEQYF
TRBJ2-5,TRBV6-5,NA,CASGEGTQYF
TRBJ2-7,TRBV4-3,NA,CASSRGHTDEQYF
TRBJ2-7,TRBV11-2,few,CASSLWQQAYEQYF
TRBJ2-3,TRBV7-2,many,CASSLRASTDTQYF
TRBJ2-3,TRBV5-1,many,CASSSGNLAGVGDTQYF
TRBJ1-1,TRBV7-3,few,CASSSITQGEAFF
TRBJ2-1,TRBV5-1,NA,CASSLGTAKNEQFF
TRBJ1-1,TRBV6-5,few,CASSRRTLNTEAFF
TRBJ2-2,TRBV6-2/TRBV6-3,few,CASTGAPRTNTGELFF
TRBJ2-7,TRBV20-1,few,CSAQTGNYEQYF
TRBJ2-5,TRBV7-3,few,CASRSGVGETQYF
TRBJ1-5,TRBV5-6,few,CASSTLGQGDQPQHF
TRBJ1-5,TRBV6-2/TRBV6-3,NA,CASSYPNGGDQPQHF
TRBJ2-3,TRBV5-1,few,CATSTSGASTDTQYF
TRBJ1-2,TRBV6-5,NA,CASSYSAPSYGYTF
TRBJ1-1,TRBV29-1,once,CSVEVDDPMNTEAFF
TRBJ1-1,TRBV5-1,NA,CASSLEYERTEAFF
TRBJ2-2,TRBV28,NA,CASSFLGLNTGELFF
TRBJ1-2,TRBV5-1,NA,CASTGGTGYTF